This T cell receptor (beta chain) was documented in a study of identifying expanded T cells in peripheral blood. Study findings and constraints: Across healthy donors, higher total template counts meant significantly greater roughly 2-week count variance.

Profiling relied on immunoSEQ multiplex PCR, and the TCRdb table lists in-frame clones only, not all of them. The data hold about 110,000 clones, with less than 90% observed a single time. CDR3 length: 16 residues. The trim removed 4 bases at V and 2 bases at J, leaving 11 bases unmatched. Germline assignment: CDR1 SGHDT and CDR2 YYEEEE. On this clone: Its antigen is unknown.

The source of this sequence is a person aged 18-70 years in good health. Sequencing was performed on blood. V is TRBV5-6 and J is TRBJ2-5, with TRBD1 matching over 7 bases. The CDR3 sequence is CASSPLDRPLQETQYF. DNA of the CDR3: TGTGCCAGCAGCCCCCTGGACAGGCCCTTACAAGAGACCCAGTACTTC.